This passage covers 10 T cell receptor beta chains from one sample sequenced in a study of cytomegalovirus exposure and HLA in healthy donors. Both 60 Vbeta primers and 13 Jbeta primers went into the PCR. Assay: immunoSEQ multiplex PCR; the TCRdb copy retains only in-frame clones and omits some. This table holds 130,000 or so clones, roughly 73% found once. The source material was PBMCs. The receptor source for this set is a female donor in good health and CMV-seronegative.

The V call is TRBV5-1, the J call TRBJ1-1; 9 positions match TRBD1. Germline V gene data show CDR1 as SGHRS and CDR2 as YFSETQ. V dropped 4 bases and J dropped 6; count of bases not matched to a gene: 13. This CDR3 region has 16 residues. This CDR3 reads CASSTGTGPPGAEAFF. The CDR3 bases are TGCGCCAGCAGCACGGGGACAGGGCCTCCCGGCGCTGAAGCTTTCTTT.

This CDR3 reads CASSLSAGGFEQYF. The CDR3 DNA reads as TGTGCCAGCAGTTTATCTGCGGGGGGGTTCGAGCAGTACTTC. The gene calls are TRBV28 and TRBJ2-7, with 9 bases fitting TRBD2. CDR3 size: 14 residues. Looked up from germline, CDR1 is MDHEN and CDR2 is SYDVKM. The trim removed 1 base at V and 6 bases at J, leaving 4 bases unmatched.

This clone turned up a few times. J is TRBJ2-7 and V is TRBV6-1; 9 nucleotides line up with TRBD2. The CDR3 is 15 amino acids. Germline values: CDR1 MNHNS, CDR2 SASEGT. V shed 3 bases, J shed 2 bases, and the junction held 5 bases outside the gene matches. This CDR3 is CASSDTGLAPYEQYF. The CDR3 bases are TGTGCCAGCAGTGATACGGGACTAGCTCCCTACGAGCAGTACTTC.

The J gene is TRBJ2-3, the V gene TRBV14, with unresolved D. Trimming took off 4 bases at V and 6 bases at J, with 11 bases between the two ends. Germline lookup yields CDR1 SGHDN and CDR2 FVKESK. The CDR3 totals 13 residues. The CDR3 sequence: CASSPLPGDTQYF. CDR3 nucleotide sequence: TGTGCCAGCAGCCCCCTACCCGGGGATACGCAGTATTTT.

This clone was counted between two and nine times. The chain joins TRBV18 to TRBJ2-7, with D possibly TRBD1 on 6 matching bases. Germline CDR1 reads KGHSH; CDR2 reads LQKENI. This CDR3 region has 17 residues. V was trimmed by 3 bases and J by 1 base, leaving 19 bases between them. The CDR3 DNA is TGTGCCAGCTCACCTGCGGACCTTCAGGGGAGATCCTACGAGCAGTACTTC. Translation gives CASSPADLQGRSYEQYF.

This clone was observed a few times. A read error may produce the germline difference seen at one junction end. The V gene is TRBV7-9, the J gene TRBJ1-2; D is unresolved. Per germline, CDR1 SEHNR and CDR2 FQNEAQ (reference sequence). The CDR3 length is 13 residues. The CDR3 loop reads CSSSSGDNYGYTF. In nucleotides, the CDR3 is TGTTCCAGCAGCAGCGGCGATAACTATGGCTACACCTTC. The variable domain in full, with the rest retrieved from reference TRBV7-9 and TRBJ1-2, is DTGVSQNPRHKITKRGQNVTFRCDPISEHNRLYWYRQTLGQGPEFLTYFQNEAQLEKSRLLSDRFSAERPKGSFSTLEIQRTEQGDSAMYLCSSSSGDNYGYTFGSGTRLTVV.

CDR3 residues: CTSSPGASTDTQYF. CDR3 nucleotides: TGCACCAGCAGCCCAGGGGCTAGCACAGATACGCAGTATTTT. V is TRBV1 and J is TRBJ2-3; the table's D call of TRBD1 was not tested on the DNA. TRBV1 constitutes a pseudogene. The CDR3 runs 14 residues.

CDR3 loop: CASSSQTRTESTDTQYF. For the CDR3, the DNA is TGTGCCAGCAGCTCCCAAACGAGGACAGAAAGCACAGATACGCAGTATTTT. V gene TRBV11-3 combines with J gene TRBJ2-3; perhaps TRBD1 as D (6 bases). V was cut by 4 bases and J by 0 bases, with 17 bases left in between. Germline V gives CDR1 SGHNT, CDR2 YENEEA. The CDR3 is made up of 17 amino acids.

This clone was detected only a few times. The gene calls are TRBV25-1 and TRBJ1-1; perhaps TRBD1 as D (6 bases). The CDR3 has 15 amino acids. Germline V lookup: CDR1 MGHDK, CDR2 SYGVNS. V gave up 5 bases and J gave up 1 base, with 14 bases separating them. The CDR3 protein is CASSPTGTANTEAFF. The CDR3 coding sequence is TGTGCCAGCAGTCCCACAGGGACGGCGAACACTGAAGCTTTCTTT.

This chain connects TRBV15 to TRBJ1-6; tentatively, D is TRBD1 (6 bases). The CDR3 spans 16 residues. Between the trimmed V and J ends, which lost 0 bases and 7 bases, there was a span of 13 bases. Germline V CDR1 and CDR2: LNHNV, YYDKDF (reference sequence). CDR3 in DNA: TGTGCCACCAGCAGAGACCCGGACAGCCGGAATTCACCCCTCCACTTT. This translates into CATSRDPDSRNSPLHF.